The 13 T cell receptor beta chains below were found in one sample sequenced in a study of cytomegalovirus exposure and HLA in healthy donors (dated by TCRdb to 2016 to 2017). Receptor amplification or capture employed the immunoSEQ multiplex PCR assay. A mixture of 60 forward primers for TCR Vbeta segments and 13 reverse primers for TCR Jbeta segments was used in the multiplex PCR. TCRdb holds this immuneACCESS table with in-frame rearrangements only. Some clones are missing; in checked studies, unresolved V genes explain under half, and the rest has no known cause. Present in this sample are fewer than 150,000 clones, around four fifths of which were seen just once. The top ten hold under 2.5% of the sample. The sample was PBMCs. The receptors shown here come from a man younger than 45 in good health and CMV-seronegative.

This clone was seen more than once but under ten times. This rearrangement joins TRBV7-9 to TRBJ1-1; D unresolved. CDR3 size: 15 residues. Trimming shortened V by 3 bases and J by 2 bases, and 13 bases separated the two germline ends. CDR1 SEHNR and CDR2 FQNEAQ come from the germline V gene (reference sequence). CDR3 in amino acids: CASSLRFRGNTEAFF. The CDR3 DNA is TGTGCCAGCAGCTTGAGATTTCGGGGAAACACTGAAGCTTTCTTT.

This clone was counted once. CDR3 protein: CASSSTAGGERVDTQYF. For the CDR3, the DNA is TGTGCCAGCAGTTCAACAGCGGGGGGGGAGCGCGTGGATACGCAGTATTTT. The chain carries TRBV27 and TRBJ2-3; 10 nucleotides match TRBD2. V was clipped by 4 bases and J by 6 bases; unmatched bases: 13. Germline V gene sequence: CDR1 MNHEY, CDR2 SMNVEV (reference sequence). The CDR3 spans 17 residues.

This chain joins TRBV2 and TRBJ1-5; 7 bases are shared with TRBD1. The length of the CDR3 is 14 residues. CDR1 is SNHLY and CDR2 is FYNNEI in the germline V gene. V shed 7 bases, J shed 0 bases, and the junction held 3 bases outside the gene matches. CDR3 region: CASNGQVSNQPQHF. Here the CDR3 DNA reads TGTGCCAGCAACGGACAGGTTAGCAATCAGCCCCAGCATTTT.

This clone was seen a handful of times. The chain links TRBV28 to TRBJ2-1, with TRBD2 matching 7 bases. Looked up from germline, CDR1 is MDHEN and CDR2 is SYDVKM. V lost 1 base to trimming and J lost 0 bases; unmatched junction nucleotides: 6. This CDR3 is 17 amino acids long. The CDR3, as DNA: TGTGCCAGCAGTTTATACAGCGGGACGAGCTCCTACAATGAGCAGTTCTTC. It encodes CASSLYSGTSSYNEQFF.

V and J are TRBV19 and TRBJ2-1, with no clear D. Germline CDR1 LNHDA, CDR2 SQIVND (reference sequence). The CDR3 is 17 residues long. The V and J ends lost 3 bases and 0 bases respectively, with 15 bases between them. The CDR3 DNA reads TGTGCCAGTAGTATTTCCCTTGGGCCGAGCTCCTACAATGAGCAGTTCTTC. This codes for CASSISLGPSSYNEQFF.

This clone showed up just a few times. J is TRBJ1-1 and V is TRBV5-1, with D unresolved. The CDR3 runs 13 residues. Germline lookup yields CDR1 SGHRS and CDR2 YFSETQ. Trimming removed 1 base from V and 3 bases from J, with 7 bases in between. The CDR3 coding sequence is TGCGCCAGCAGCTTGCGTGTATACACTGAAGCTTTCTTT. Residues: CASSLRVYTEAFF.

This chain links TRBV11-2 with TRBJ2-6; 7 bases agree with TRBD1. V lost 4 bases to trimming and J lost 4 bases; unmatched junction nucleotides: 7. CDR3 length: 16 amino acids. Germline V lookup: CDR1 SGHAT, CDR2 FQNNGV. For the CDR3, the DNA is TGTGCCAGCAGCTCACGACAGGGCTTAGGGGCCAACGTCCTGACTTTC. Translating it yields CASSSRQGLGANVLTF.

The rearrangement uses TRBV7-8 and TRBJ2-1; 9 bases agree with TRBD1. V gave up 8 bases and J gave up 4 bases; unmatched junction bases: 9. CDR1 and CDR2 from the germline V gene are SGHVS and FQNEAQ. This CDR3 spans 15 amino acids. The CDR3 loop is CASGLDRGSYNEQFF. Written as DNA, the CDR3 is TGTGCCAGCGGCCTGGACAGGGGCTCGTACAATGAGCAGTTCTTC.

The gene calls are TRBV28 and TRBJ2-1; possible D gene TRBD1, 5 bases. This CDR3 region has 16 residues. Germline assignment: CDR1 MDHEN and CDR2 SYDVKM. The V and J ends lost 5 bases and 2 bases respectively, with 16 bases between them. As DNA, the CDR3 is TGTGCCAGCAGTCCCCCGTTGCAGGGCCCCTACAATGAGCAGTTCTTC. The encoded protein is CASSPPLQGPYNEQFF.

For this clone: Within the sample, other DNA sequences also encode this same CDR3. The genes are TRBV29-1 and TRBJ2-2, with D possibly matching TRBD2 (5 bases). Germline values: CDR1 SQVTM, CDR2 ANQGSEA. This CDR3 has 11 residues. The V end lost 4 bases, the J end lost 6 bases, and 6 bases lay between the germline ends. The DNA for the CDR3 is TGCAGCGTTGTCGGGGCCGGGGAGCTGTTTTTT. Translation: CSVVGAGELFF.

This sequence joins TRBV19 and TRBJ2-4, with D possibly being TRBD1 (5 bases). Per germline, CDR1 LNHDA and CDR2 SQIVND (reference sequence). The germline V and J ends were trimmed by 6 bases and 8 bases, with 11 bases remaining between them. The CDR3 spans 12 residues. This CDR3 is CASRTGPDIQYF. The CDR3 DNA is TGTGCCAGTAGAACAGGACCGGACATTCAGTACTTC.

This chain links TRBV18 with TRBJ2-7; tentatively, D is TRBD2 (6 bases). The CDR3 is 15 residues long. V dropped 2 bases and J dropped 4 bases, with 15 bases sitting between them. From germline, CDR1 is KGHSH and CDR2 LQKENI. CDR3 sequence reads: CASSPSWDSGYEQYF. CDR3 DNA: TGTGCCAGCTCACCAAGTTGGGACTCTGGGTACGAGCAGTACTTC.

The V and J genes are TRBV28 and TRBJ1-2; 7 nucleotides line up with TRBD1. The CDR3 is 14 residues long. Unmatched junction bases numbered 10, after V lost 5 bases and J lost 7 bases. Germline CDR1 reads MDHEN; CDR2 reads SYDVKM. The CDR3 nucleotides are TGTGCCAGCAGTCCAACCGACAGGGTCGGTGGCTACACCTTC. This sequence encodes CASSPTDRVGGYTF.